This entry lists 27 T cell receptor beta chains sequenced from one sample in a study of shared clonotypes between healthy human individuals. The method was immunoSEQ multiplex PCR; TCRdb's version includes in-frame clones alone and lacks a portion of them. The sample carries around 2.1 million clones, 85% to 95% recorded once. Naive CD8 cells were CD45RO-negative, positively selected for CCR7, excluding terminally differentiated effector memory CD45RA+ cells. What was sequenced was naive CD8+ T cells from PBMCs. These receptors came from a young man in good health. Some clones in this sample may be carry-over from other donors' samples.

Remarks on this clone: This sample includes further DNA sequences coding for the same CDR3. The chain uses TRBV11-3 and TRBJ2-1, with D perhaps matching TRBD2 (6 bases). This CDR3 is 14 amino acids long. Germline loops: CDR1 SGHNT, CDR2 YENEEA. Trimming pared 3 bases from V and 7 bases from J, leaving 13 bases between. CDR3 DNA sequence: TGTGCCAGCAGCTTGAGGGGCCGGGGGAATGAGCAGTTCTTC. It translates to CASSLRGRGNEQFF.

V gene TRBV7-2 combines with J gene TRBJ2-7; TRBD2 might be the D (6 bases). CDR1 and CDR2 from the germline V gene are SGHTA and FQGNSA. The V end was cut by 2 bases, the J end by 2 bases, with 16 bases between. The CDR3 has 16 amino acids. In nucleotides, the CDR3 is TGTGCCAGCAGCTTACGTTCGTGGGAGGTTACCTACGAGCAGTACTTC. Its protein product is CASSLRSWEVTYEQYF.

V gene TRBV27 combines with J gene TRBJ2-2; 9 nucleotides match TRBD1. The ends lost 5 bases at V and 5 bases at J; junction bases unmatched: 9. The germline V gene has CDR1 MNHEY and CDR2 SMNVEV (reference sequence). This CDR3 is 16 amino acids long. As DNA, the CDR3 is TGTGCCAGCAGTCGTATCGGGACAGGGCGGACCGGGGAGCTGTTTTTT. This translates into CASSRIGTGRTGELFF.

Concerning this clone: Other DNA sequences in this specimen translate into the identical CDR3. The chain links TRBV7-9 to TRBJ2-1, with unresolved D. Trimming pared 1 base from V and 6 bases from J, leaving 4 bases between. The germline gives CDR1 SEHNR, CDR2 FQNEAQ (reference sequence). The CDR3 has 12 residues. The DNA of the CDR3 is TGTGCCAGCAGCTTAGGGACCAATGAGCAGTTCTTC. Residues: CASSLGTNEQFF.

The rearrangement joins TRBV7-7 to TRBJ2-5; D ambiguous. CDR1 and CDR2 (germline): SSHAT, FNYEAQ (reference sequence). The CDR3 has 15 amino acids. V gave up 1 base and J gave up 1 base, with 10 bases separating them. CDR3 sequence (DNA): TGTGCCAGCAGCTTAGGGCGGCGTACCCAAGAGACCCAGTACTTC. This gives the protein CASSLGRRTQETQYF.

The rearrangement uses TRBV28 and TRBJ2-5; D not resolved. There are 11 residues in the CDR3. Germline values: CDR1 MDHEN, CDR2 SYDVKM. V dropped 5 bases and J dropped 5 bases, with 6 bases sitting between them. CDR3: CASSAWETQYF. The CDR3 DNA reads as TGTGCCAGCAGTGCCTGGGAGACCCAGTACTTC.

CDR3 coding DNA: TGTGCCAGCAGCTTACCGTCATGGCAGGGGGGCAGCAATCAGCCCCAGCATTTT. Translated, it gives CASSLPSWQGGSNQPQHF. J is TRBJ1-5 and V is TRBV7-2; 7 bases are a match to TRBD1. CDR3 length: 18 residues. From germline, CDR1 is SGHTA and CDR2 FQGNSA. Trimming at V came to 2 bases and at J to 1 base, leaving 11 bases not matched to a gene.

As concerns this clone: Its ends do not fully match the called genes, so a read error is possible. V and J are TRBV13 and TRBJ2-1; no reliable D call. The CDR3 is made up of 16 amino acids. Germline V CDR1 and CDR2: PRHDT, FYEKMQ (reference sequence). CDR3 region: CASSLGLALGYNEQFF. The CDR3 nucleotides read TGTGCCAGCAGCCTAGGCCTTGCTTTGGGCTACAATGAGCAGTTCTTC. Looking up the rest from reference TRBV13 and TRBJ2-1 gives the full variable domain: AAGVIQSPRHLIKEKRETATLKCYPIPRHDTVYWYQQGPGQDPQFLISFYEKMQSDKGSIPDRFSAQQFSDYHSELNMSSLELGDSALYFCASSLGLALGYNEQFFGPGTRLTVL.

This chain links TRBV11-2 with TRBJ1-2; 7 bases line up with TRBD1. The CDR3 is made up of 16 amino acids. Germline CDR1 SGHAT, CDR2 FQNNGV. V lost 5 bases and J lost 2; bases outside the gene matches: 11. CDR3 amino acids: CASSTFPGQTNYGYTF. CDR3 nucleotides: TGTGCCAGCAGCACATTTCCGGGACAGACGAACTATGGCTACACCTTC.

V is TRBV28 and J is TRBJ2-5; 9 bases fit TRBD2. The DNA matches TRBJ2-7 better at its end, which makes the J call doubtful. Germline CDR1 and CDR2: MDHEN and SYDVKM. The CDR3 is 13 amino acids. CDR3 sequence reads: CASSLTSGLEQYF. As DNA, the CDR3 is TGTGCCAGCAGTCTGACTAGCGGCCTCGAGCAGTACTTC.

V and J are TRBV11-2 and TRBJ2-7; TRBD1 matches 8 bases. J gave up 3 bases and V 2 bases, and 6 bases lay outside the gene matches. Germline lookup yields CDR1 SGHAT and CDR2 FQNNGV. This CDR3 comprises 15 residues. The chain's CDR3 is CASSLRQGLLYEQYF. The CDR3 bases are TGTGCCAGCAGCTTAAGACAGGGGTTACTCTACGAGCAGTACTTC.

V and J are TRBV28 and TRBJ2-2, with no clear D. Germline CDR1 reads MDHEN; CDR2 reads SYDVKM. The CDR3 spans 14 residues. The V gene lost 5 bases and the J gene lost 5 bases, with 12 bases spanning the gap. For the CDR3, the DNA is TGTGCCAGCAGTCCCTCTACCGTTACCGGGGAGCTGTTTTTT. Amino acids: CASSPSTVTGELFF.

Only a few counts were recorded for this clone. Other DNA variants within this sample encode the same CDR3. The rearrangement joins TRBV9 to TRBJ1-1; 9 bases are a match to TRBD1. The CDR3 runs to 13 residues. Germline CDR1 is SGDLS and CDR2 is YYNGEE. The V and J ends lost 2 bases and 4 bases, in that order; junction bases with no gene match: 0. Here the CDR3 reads CASSVDRGTEAFF. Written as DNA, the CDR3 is TGTGCCAGCAGCGTGGACAGGGGCACTGAAGCTTTCTTT.

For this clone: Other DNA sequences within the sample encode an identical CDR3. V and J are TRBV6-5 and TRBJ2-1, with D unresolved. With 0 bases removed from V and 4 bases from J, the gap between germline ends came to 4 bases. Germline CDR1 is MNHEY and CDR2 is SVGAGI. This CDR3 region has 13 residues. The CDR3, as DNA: TGTGCCAGCAGTTACTCCCGATACAATGAGCAGTTCTTC. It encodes CASSYSRYNEQFF.

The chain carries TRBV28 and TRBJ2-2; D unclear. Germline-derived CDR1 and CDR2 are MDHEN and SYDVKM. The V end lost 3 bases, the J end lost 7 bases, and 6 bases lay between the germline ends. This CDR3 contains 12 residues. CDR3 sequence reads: CASSLGRGELFF. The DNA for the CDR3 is TGTGCCAGCAGTTTGGGTCGCGGGGAGCTGTTTTTT.

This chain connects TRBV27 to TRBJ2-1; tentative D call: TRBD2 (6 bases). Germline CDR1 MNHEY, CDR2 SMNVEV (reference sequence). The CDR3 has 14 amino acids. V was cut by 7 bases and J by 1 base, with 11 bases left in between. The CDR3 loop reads CASKPGVSYNEQFF. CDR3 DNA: TGTGCCAGCAAACCGGGGGTATCCTACAATGAGCAGTTCTTC.

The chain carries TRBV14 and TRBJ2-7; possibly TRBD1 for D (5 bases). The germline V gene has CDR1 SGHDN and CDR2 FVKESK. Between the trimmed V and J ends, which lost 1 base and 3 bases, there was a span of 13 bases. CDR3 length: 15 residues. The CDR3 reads CASSQVDTSHYEQYF. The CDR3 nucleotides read TGTGCCAGCAGCCAAGTGGACACGAGTCACTACGAGCAGTACTTC.

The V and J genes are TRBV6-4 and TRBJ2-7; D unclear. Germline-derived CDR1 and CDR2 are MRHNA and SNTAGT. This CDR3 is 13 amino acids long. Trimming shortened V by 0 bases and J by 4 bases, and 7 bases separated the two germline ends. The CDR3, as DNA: TGTGCCAGCAGTGACTCTCCCCCGTACGAGCAGTACTTC. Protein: CASSDSPPYEQYF.

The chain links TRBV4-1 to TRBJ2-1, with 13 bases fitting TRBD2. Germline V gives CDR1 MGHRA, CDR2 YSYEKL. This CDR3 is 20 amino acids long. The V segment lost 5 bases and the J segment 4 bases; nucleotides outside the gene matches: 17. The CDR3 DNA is TGCGCCAGCAGCGGGGAGATATCCGGGACTAGCGGGATCTTGTACAATGAGCAGTTCTTC. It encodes CASSGEISGTSGILYNEQFF.

DNA of the CDR3: TGTGCCAGTAGTACCGCCGGGACAGGCCTTAACAATGAGCAGTTCTTC. It specifies CASSTAGTGLNNEQFF. The chain employs TRBV19 and TRBJ2-1; TRBD1 matches at 8 bases. The CDR3 is made up of 16 amino acids. The V gene end was trimmed by 4 bases and the J gene end by 5 bases; junction bases not matched to a gene: 10. Germline loops: CDR1 LNHDA, CDR2 SQIVND (reference sequence).

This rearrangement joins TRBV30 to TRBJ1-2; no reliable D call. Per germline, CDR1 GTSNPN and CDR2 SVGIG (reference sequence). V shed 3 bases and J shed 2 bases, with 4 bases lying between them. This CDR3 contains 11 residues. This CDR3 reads CAWSENYGYTF. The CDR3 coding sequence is TGTGCCTGGAGCGAAAACTATGGCTACACCTTC.

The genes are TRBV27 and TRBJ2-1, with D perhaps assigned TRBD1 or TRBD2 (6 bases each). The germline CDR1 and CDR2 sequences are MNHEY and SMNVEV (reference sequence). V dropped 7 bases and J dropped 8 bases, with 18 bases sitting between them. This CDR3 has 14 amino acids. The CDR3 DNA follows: TGTGCCAGCACCACCGGGGGCGCTCTGGATGAGCAGTTCTTC. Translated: CASTTGGALDEQFF.

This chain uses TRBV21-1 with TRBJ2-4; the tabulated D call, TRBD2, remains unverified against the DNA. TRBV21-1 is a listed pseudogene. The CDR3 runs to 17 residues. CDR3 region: CASSKCKREGAKNIQYF. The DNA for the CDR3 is TGTGCCAGCAGCAAATGTAAGCGGGAGGGGGCCAAAAACATTCAGTACTTC.

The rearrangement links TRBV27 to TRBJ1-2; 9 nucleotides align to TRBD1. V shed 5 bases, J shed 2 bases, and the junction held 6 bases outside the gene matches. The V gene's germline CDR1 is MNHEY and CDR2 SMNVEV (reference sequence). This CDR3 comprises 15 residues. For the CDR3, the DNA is TGTGCCAGCAGTGTGACAGGGGGGTGGAACTATGGCTACACCTTC. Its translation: CASSVTGGWNYGYTF.

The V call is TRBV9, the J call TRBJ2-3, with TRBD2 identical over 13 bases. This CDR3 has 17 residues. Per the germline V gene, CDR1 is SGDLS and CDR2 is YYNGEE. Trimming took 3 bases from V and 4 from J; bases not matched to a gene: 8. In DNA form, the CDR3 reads TGTGCCAGCAGCGGACGGTGGACTAGCGGGAGCTCAGATACGCAGTATTTT. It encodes CASSGRWTSGSSDTQYF.

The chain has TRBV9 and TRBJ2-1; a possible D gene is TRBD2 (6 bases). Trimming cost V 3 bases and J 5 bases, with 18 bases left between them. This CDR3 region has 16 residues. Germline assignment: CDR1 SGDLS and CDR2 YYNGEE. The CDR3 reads CASSDPEEGPNNEQFF. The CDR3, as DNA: TGTGCCAGCAGCGACCCCGAGGAGGGGCCGAACAATGAGCAGTTCTTC.

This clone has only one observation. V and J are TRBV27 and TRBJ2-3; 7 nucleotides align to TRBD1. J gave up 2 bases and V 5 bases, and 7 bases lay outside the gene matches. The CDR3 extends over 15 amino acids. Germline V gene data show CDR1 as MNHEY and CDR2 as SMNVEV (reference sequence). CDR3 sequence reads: CASSILGQHTDTQYF. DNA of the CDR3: TGTGCCAGCAGTATACTGGGACAGCACACAGATACGCAGTATTTT.